Listed below are T cell receptor beta chains from one sample, sequenced in a study of identical twins. Using its own MiXCR run on the 5' RACE reads, TCRdb lists one record per CDR3 protein. Of roughly 1,500,000 distinct CDR3 sequences listed, roughly 35% are singletons. The sequenced sample was cord blood. The receptors come from a newborn girl in good health. The CDR3 runs from the conserved cysteine through the conserved F or W. D genes are given only for firm matches. Clone size is shown for a subset of rows, as once, few, many or a class of expanded clone.

V: TRBV5-1; D: NA; size: few; J: TRBJ1-1; CDR3: CASSWPGVEAFF; DNA: TGCGCCAGCAGCTGGCCAGGGGTCGAAGCTTTCTTT
V: TRBV2; D: TRBD2; size: NA; J: TRBJ2-1; CDR3: CARAGVSNEQFF; DNA: TGTGCCAGGGCGGGAGTATCCAATGAGCAGTTCTTC
V: TRBV10-3; D: TRBD1; size: NA; J: TRBJ1-2; CDR3: CAISEAGTGDYGYTF; DNA: TGTGCCATCAGTGAGGCCGGGACAGGGGACTATGGCTACACCTTC
V: TRBV4-1; D: NA; size: many; J: TRBJ2-7; CDR3: CASSPLPGQLTHEQYF; DNA: TGCGCCAGCAGCCCGTTACCTGGACAGCTCACCCACGAGCAGTACTTC
V: TRBV3-1; D: NA; size: NA; J: TRBJ2-5; CDR3: CASSQDRDPQETQYF; DNA: TGTGCCAGCAGCCAGGACCGGGACCCTCAAGAGACCCAGTACTTC
V: TRBV27; D: NA; size: NA; J: TRBJ1-6; CDR3: CASSRTYQSSYNSPPHF; DNA: TGTGCCAGCAGCCGGACATACCAGAGCTCCTATAATTCACCCCCCCACTTT
V: TRBV28; D: TRBD2; size: NA; J: TRBJ2-1; CDR3: CASRRQTSGSYNEQFF; DNA: TGTGCCAGCAGACGCCAGACTAGCGGCTCCTACAATGAGCAGTTCTTC
V: TRBV19; D: NA; size: few; J: TRBJ2-7; CDR3: CASSRRTAYEQYF; DNA: TGTGCCAGTAGCCGGCGGACAGCTTACGAGCAGTACTTC
V: TRBV25-1; D: NA; size: NA; J: TRBJ2-7; CDR3: CASSGYFYEQYF; DNA: TGTGCCAGCAGTGGATATTTTTACGAGCAGTACTTC
V: TRBV4-1; D: NA; size: NA; J: TRBJ2-3; CDR3: CASSHGSSSTDTQYF; DNA: TGCGCCAGCAGCCATGGGAGTTCTAGCACAGATACGCAGTATTTT
V: TRBV20-1; D: TRBD2; size: NA; J: TRBJ2-7; CDR3: CSASGGSSGRTYEQYF; DNA: TGCAGTGCTAGTGGGGGATCTAGCGGGAGGACCTACGAGCAGTACTTC
V: TRBV4-2; D: TRBD1; size: few; J: TRBJ1-2; CDR3: CASSQDFRTGGGQGGYTF; DNA: TGTGCCAGCAGCCAAGATTTCAGGACAGGGGGGGGACAAGGAGGCTACACCTTC
V: TRBV30; D: NA; size: NA; J: TRBJ2-7; CDR3: CAWSGASYEQYF; DNA: TGTGCCTGGAGTGGGGCCAGCTACGAGCAGTACTTC
V: TRBV2; D: TRBD1; size: few; J: TRBJ1-2; CDR3: CASSGRFDGQGNYGYTF; DNA: TGTGCCAGCAGTGGCCGGTTTGATGGACAGGGAAACTATGGCTACACCTTC
V: TRBV6-4; D: NA; size: NA; J: TRBJ1-1; CDR3: CASSDPRVNTEAFF; DNA: TGTGCCAGCAGTGACCCCAGGGTGAACACTGAAGCTTTCTTT
V: TRBV6-2/TRBV6-3; D: NA; size: NA; J: TRBJ2-7; CDR3: CASSYVESSYEQYF; DNA: TGTGCCAGCAGTTACGTTGAGAGCTCCTACGAGCAGTACTTC
V: TRBV2; D: TRBD1; size: NA; J: TRBJ2-7; CDR3: CASSEALWTGVTKPYEQYF; DNA: TGTGCCAGCAGTGAAGCGCTTTGGACAGGGGTTACGAAACCCTACGAGCAGTACTTC
V: TRBV5-1; D: TRBD1; size: few; J: TRBJ2-3; CDR3: CASSWGTVSTDTQYF; DNA: TGCGCCAGCAGCTGGGGGACAGTTAGCACAGATACGCAGTATTTT
V: TRBV25-1; D: TRBD1; size: NA; J: TRBJ2-7; CDR3: CAGSESGGSHYEQYF; DNA: TGTGCCGGCAGTGAATCAGGGGGCAGTCACTACGAGCAGTACTTC
V: TRBV20-1; D: NA; size: many; J: TRBJ1-5; CDR3: CSAARGHSNQPQHF; DNA: TGCAGTGCGGCCCGGGGTCATAGCAATCAGCCCCAGCATTTT
V: TRBV28; D: NA; size: NA; J: TRBJ1-4; CDR3: CASSFSGRLNEKLFF; DNA: TGTGCCAGCAGTTTTTCGGGACGGCTTAATGAAAAACTGTTTTTT
V: TRBV14; D: NA; size: NA; J: TRBJ1-6; CDR3: CASSQTWWPPGHRLEHRLHF; DNA: TGTGCCAGCAGCCAGACGTGGTGGCCGCCCGGTCATCGCCTAGAGCACCGCCTCCACTTT
V: TRBV20-1; D: NA; size: once; J: TRBJ2-1; CDR3: CSATTGSSYNEQFF; DNA: TGCAGTGCTACCACAGGGAGCTCCTACAATGAGCAGTTCTTC
V: TRBV10-3; D: TRBD1; size: NA; J: TRBJ2-4; CDR3: CANPLTGENIQYF; DNA: TGTGCCAACCCCTTGACAGGGGAGAACATTCAGTACTTC
V: TRBV5-6; D: NA; size: NA; J: TRBJ2-3; CDR3: CASALGVADTQYF; DNA: TGTGCCAGCGCCCTCGGGGTGGCAGATACGCAGTATTTT
V: TRBV30; D: NA; size: NA; J: TRBJ1-6; CDR3: CAWSGQITNSPLHF; DNA: TGTGCCTGGAGTGGCCAGATTACAAATTCACCCCTCCACTTT
V: TRBV7-9; D: NA; size: few; J: TRBJ1-6; CDR3: CASSGDHSPLHF; DNA: TGTGCCAGCTCCGGGGACCATTCACCCCTCCACTTT
V: TRBV5-1; D: TRBD2; size: NA; J: TRBJ2-5; CDR3: CASRASGGETQYF; DNA: TGCGCCAGCAGGGCTAGCGGGGGTGAGACCCAGTACTTC
V: TRBV12-3/TRBV12-4; D: TRBD1; size: NA; J: TRBJ2-3; CDR3: CASSFAGTGAPDTQYF; DNA: TGTGCCAGCAGTTTTGCCGGGACAGGGGCCCCAGATACGCAGTATTTT
V: TRBV11-2; D: TRBD2; size: NA; J: TRBJ2-5; CDR3: CASSLVKGLAGQETQYF; DNA: TGTGCCAGCAGCTTAGTAAAGGGACTAGCGGGGCAAGAGACCCAGTACTTC
V: TRBV7-9; D: TRBD1; size: NA; J: TRBJ1-1; CDR3: CASSLGWDRGDEAFF; DNA: TGTGCCAGCAGCTTAGGATGGGACAGGGGGGACGAAGCTTTCTTT
V: TRBV24-1; D: TRBD1; size: few; J: TRBJ1-1; CDR3: CATSGQGYTEAFF; DNA: TGTGCCACCAGTGGACAGGGCTACACTGAAGCTTTCTTT
V: TRBV7-2; D: NA; size: NA; J: TRBJ2-3; CDR3: CASSPQDFGVGDTQYF; DNA: TGTGCCAGCAGCCCCCAGGATTTCGGGGTGGGCGATACGCAGTATTTT